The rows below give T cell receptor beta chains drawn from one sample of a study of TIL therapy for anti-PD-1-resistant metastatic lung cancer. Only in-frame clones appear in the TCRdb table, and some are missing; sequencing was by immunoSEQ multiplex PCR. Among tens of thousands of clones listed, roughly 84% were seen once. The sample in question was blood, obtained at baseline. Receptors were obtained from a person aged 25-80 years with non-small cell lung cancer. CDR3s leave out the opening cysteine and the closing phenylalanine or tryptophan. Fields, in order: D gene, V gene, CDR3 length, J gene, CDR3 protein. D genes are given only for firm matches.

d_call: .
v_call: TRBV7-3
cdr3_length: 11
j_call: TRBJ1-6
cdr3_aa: ASRADSDSPLH

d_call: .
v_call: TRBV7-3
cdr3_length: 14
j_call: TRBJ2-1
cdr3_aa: ASSSTGILASNEQF

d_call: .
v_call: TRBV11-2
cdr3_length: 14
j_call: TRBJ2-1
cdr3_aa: ASTQRGGRGYNEQF

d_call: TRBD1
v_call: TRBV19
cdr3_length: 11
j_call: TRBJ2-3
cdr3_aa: ATAGTGTDTQY

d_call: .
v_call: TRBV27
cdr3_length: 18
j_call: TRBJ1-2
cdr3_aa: ASSLSAGWVDRVSNYGYT

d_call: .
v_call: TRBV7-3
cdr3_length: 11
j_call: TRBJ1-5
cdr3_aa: ASSLDPNQPQH

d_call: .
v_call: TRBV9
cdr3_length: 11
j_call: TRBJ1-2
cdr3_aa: ASSPGSAGGYT

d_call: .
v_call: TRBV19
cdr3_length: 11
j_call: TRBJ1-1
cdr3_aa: ASSIDRPAEAF

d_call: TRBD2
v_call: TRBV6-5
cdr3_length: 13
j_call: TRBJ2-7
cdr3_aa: ASTPTSGAPYEQY

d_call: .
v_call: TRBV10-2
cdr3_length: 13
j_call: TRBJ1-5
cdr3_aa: ASSEPGPFNQPQH

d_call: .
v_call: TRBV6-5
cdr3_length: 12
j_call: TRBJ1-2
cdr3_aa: ASSPTVSSYGYT

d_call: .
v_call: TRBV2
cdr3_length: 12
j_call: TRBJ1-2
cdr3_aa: ASSRGRGDYGYT

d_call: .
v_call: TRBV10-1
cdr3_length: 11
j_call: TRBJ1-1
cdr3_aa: ASSESLNTEAF

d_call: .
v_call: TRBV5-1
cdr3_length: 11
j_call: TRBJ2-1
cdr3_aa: ASSLGRVGEQF

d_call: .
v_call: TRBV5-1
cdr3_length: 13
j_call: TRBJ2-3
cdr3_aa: ASSLEGGSTDTQY

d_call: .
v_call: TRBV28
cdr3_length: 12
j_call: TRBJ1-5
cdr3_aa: ASSRQGNNQPQH

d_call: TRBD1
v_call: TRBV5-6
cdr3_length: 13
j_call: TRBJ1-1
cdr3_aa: ASSLPGTVNTEAF

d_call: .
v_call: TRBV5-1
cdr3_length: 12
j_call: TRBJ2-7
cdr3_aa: ASSQTLGSYEQY

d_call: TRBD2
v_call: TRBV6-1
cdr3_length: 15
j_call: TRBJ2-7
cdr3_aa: ASSGGLAVTPTYEQY

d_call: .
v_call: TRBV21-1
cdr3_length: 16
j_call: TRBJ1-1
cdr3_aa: ASSKGWTGQEENTEAF

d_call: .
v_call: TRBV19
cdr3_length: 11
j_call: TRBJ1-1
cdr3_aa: ASSIVPTAFAF

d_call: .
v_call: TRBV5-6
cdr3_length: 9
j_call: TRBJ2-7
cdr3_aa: ASSSMGEQY